These 27 T cell receptor beta chains were all obtained from the same sample, sequenced in a study of shared clonotypes between healthy human individuals. Sequencing was performed with immunoSEQ multiplex PCR; in TCRdb, only in-frame clones are kept and a portion is missing. The table shows 800,000 or so clones, with 96% occurring only once. Naive CD8 cells comprised CD45RO-negative, CCR7-positively selected cells, excluding terminally differentiated effector memory CD45RA+ cells. Sample: naive CD8+ T cells sorted from blood. These receptors were obtained from a man aged 25-45 years in good health.

This clone has more than one count but fewer than ten. The same CDR3 can be traced to other DNA sequences in this sample. The chain joins TRBV5-1 to TRBJ2-7; D perhaps matches TRBD1 (6 bases). Germline-derived CDR1 and CDR2 are SGHRS and YFSETQ. There are 13 residues in the CDR3. The germline V and J ends were trimmed by 2 bases and 2 bases, with 8 bases remaining between them. The CDR3 region has the DNA TGCGCCAGCAGCTTCGGACAGACCTACGAGCAGTACTTC. Translation: CASSFGQTYEQYF.

V usage is TRBV2 and J usage is TRBJ1-1, with D uncertain. Per the germline V gene, CDR1 is SNHLY and CDR2 is FYNNEI. Trimming took off 3 bases at V and 1 base at J, with 12 bases between the two ends. The CDR3 is 15 residues long. The CDR3: CASSDAAEQNTEAFF. In nucleotides, the CDR3 is TGTGCCAGCAGTGATGCGGCAGAACAGAACACTGAAGCTTTCTTT.

This rearrangement joins TRBV2 to TRBJ2-7; 10 bases are a match to TRBD1. The CDR3 spans 15 residues. Germline trimming cut 6 bases from V and 6 bases from J; bases unmatched to any gene: 11. Germline V gene lookup returns CDR1 SNHLY and CDR2 FYNNEI. The CDR3 DNA reads as TGTGCCAGCAGCGACCCCGGGACAGGGGATGCCGAGCAGTACTTC. Its translation: CASSDPGTGDAEQYF.

The V and J genes are TRBV27 and TRBJ1-3, with 7 bases aligning to TRBD1. In germline, CDR1 is MNHEY, CDR2 SMNVEV (reference sequence). Losses at the gene ends were 6 bases for V and 2 bases for J; bases not matched to a gene: 10. The CDR3 is 16 amino acids. The CDR3 coding sequence is TGTGCCAGCAGAAGAGGGGGCCCAGGGCCTGGAAACACCATATATTTT. This translates into CASRRGGPGPGNTIYF.

The chain is built from TRBV28 and TRBJ1-1; 7 nucleotides line up with TRBD1. The V gene's germline CDR1 is MDHEN and CDR2 SYDVKM. The CDR3 totals 14 residues. The trim removed 3 bases at V and 5 bases at J, leaving 6 bases unmatched. The CDR3 is CASSFRGGATEAFF. CDR3 sequence (DNA): TGTGCCAGCAGTTTCAGGGGGGGCGCGACTGAAGCTTTCTTT.

This clone was counted once. The chain links TRBV27 to TRBJ1-1; tentatively, D is TRBD1 (6 bases). CDR1 and CDR2 (germline): MNHEY, SMNVEV (reference sequence). The V and J ends lost 0 bases and 5 bases respectively, with 19 bases between them. This CDR3 comprises 17 residues. CDR3 amino acids: CASSLSIPAGELTEAFF. DNA for the CDR3: TGTGCCAGCAGTTTATCGATTCCGGCAGGGGAGCTTACTGAAGCTTTCTTT.

The chain has TRBV6-5 and TRBJ2-1, with 10 bases aligning to TRBD2. V gave up 4 bases and J gave up 6 bases; unmatched junction bases: 6. Per the germline V gene, CDR1 is MNHEY and CDR2 is SVGAGI. This CDR3 spans 15 amino acids. The CDR3 region is CASSSLAGVGNEQFF. CDR3 in DNA: TGTGCCAGCAGTTCCCTAGCGGGAGTTGGCAATGAGCAGTTCTTC.

The rearrangement links TRBV11-3 to TRBJ2-5; tentatively, D is TRBD2 (6 bases). V was trimmed by 1 base and J by 3 bases, leaving 9 bases between them. Germline V gene sequence: CDR1 SGHNT, CDR2 YENEEA. This CDR3 has 14 residues. The CDR3 DNA is TGTGCCAGCAGCTTAGGGACGGGGGAAGAGACCCAGTACTTC. Amino acid sequence: CASSLGTGEETQYF.

About this clone itself: The sample has other DNA sequences that encode this CDR3 too. The V and J genes are TRBV11-2 and TRBJ2-1; D perhaps matches TRBD2 (5 bases). Germline CDR1 reads SGHAT; CDR2 reads FQNNGV. CDR3 length equals 15 residues. V dropped 1 base and J dropped 1 base, with 8 bases sitting between them. CDR3 DNA sequence: TGTGCCAGCAGCTTAGGTGGGAGATCCTACAATGAGCAGTTCTTC. Encoded protein: CASSLGGRSYNEQFF.

J is TRBJ2-7 and V is TRBV7-9; 7 positions match TRBD1. Losses at the gene ends were 4 bases for V and 2 bases for J; bases not matched to a gene: 14. The CDR3 consists of 17 residues. CDR1 is SEHNR and CDR2 is FQNEAQ in the germline V gene (reference sequence). CDR3 nucleotide sequence: TGTGCCAGCAGCTCAACCGGGACAGAGCACACGACCTACGAGCAGTACTTC. Translation gives CASSSTGTEHTTYEQYF.

This chain uses TRBV28 with TRBJ2-7, with 7 bases that match TRBD1. CDR1 and CDR2 from the germline V gene are MDHEN and SYDVKM. J lost 2 bases, V lost 6 bases, and 10 bases had no gene match. This CDR3 region has 15 residues. The CDR3 loop reads CASSGSGTEPYEQYF. DNA for the CDR3: TGTGCCAGCAGCGGGTCCGGGACAGAACCCTACGAGCAGTACTTC.

This chain joins TRBV5-1 and TRBJ1-5, with TRBD1 as a possible D gene (6 bases). Deletions cut 4 bases from V and 5 bases from J, with 16 bases between. Germline values: CDR1 SGHRS, CDR2 YFSETQ. This CDR3 is built from 15 residues. The CDR3 spells CASSPGGRADQPQHF. The CDR3 DNA is TGCGCCAGCAGCCCGGGGGGCAGGGCCGATCAGCCCCAGCATTTT.

V gene TRBV7-6 combines with J gene TRBJ2-1; 8 bases agree with TRBD2. V lost 4 bases and J lost 7; bases outside the gene matches: 15. The CDR3 is 17 residues long. The germline CDR1 and CDR2 sequences are SGHVS and FNYEAQ. CDR3 DNA: TGTGCCAGCAGCTCCGCCAATAGCGGGAATACGGGGAATGAGCAGTTCTTC. It codes for CASSSANSGNTGNEQFF.

The V call is TRBV7-6, the J call TRBJ2-7; D is possibly TRBD1 (6 bases). V shed 2 bases and J shed 7 bases, with 15 bases lying between them. The germline gives CDR1 SGHVS, CDR2 FNYEAQ. The CDR3 consists of 14 residues. This CDR3 reads CASSLSTGQREQYF. CDR3 DNA sequence: TGTGCCAGCAGCTTATCGACAGGCCAACGAGAGCAGTACTTC.

On this clone: This sample also contains other DNA sequences that code for the same CDR3. The genes are TRBV28 and TRBJ2-7, with 8 bases fitting TRBD1. Trimming took 3 bases from V and 3 from J; bases not matched to a gene: 1. The CDR3 contains 13 residues. From germline, CDR1 is MDHEN and CDR2 SYDVKM. DNA of the CDR3: TGTGCCAGCAGTTTCGGACAGGGCTACGAGCAGTACTTC. It is translated as CASSFGQGYEQYF.

There are a few counts of this clone. This chain links TRBV7-9 with TRBJ2-1; 7 bases match TRBD2. CDR1 and CDR2 from the germline V gene are SEHNR and FQNEAQ (reference sequence). This CDR3 spans 14 amino acids. The ends lost 3 bases at V and 3 bases at J; junction bases unmatched: 2. In nucleotides, the CDR3 is TGTGCCAGCAGCTTGCTAGCGGACTACAATGAGCAGTTCTTC. Translation: CASSLLADYNEQFF.

The chain carries TRBV27 and TRBJ2-1; 13 positions agree with TRBD2. CDR3 length: 15 amino acids. The germline CDR1 and CDR2 sequences are MNHEY and SMNVEV (reference sequence). The V and J ends lost 5 bases and 7 bases, in that order; junction bases with no gene match: 5. CDR3 in DNA: TGTGCCAGCAGTCCGACTAGCGGGAGGACTAATGAGCAGTTCTTC. Translating gives CASSPTSGRTNEQFF.

V and J are TRBV30 and TRBJ2-7, with 7 positions matching TRBD2. The germline V gene has CDR1 GTSNPN and CDR2 SVGIG (reference sequence). The CDR3 is 13 amino acids. V shed 3 bases and J 5 bases; nucleotides not matched to a gene: 7. In DNA, the CDR3 is TGTGCCTGGAGGGGCGGGAGTGAGCACGAGCAGTACTTC. It codes for CAWRGGSEHEQYF.

The chain carries TRBV27 and TRBJ2-1, with D perhaps matching TRBD2 (6 bases). The ends were cut back, 6 bases at V and 7 bases at J, with 22 bases in the middle. The CDR3 is made up of 16 amino acids. Germline-derived CDR1 and CDR2 are MNHEY and SMNVEV (reference sequence). The CDR3 sequence: CASSPSSGERTNEQFF. CDR3 nucleotides: TGTGCCAGCAGCCCTTCTTCGGGGGAGCGTACGAATGAGCAGTTCTTC.

The rearrangement links TRBV7-9 to TRBJ2-7; D may match TRBD1 or TRBD2 (5 bases each). The germline V gene encodes CDR1 SEHNR and CDR2 FQNEAQ (reference sequence). CDR3 length equals 14 residues. V was clipped by 5 bases and J by 5 bases, with 16 bases between them. The CDR3 nucleotides read TGTGCCAGCAGCGGGGGAATGGCGCGCGACGAGCAGTACTTC. Its protein product is CASSGGMARDEQYF.

The rearrangement links TRBV5-1 to TRBJ1-2; 8 nucleotides match TRBD1. V was clipped by 4 bases and J by 4 bases; unmatched bases: 9. The length of the CDR3 is 15 residues. CDR1 SGHRS and CDR2 YFSETQ come from the germline V gene. The CDR3 region is CASSENTGGTYGYTF. Written as DNA, the CDR3 is TGCGCCAGCAGCGAAAACACAGGGGGAACCTATGGCTACACCTTC.

The rearrangement links TRBV7-6 to TRBJ2-7; D not certain. The CDR3 runs to 13 residues. The V gene lost 4 bases and the J gene lost 3 bases, with 10 bases spanning the gap. Germline assignment: CDR1 SGHVS and CDR2 FNYEAQ. CDR3 sequence: CASSSPMSYEQYF. The DNA for the CDR3 is TGTGCCAGCAGCTCCCCTATGAGCTACGAGCAGTACTTC.

This clone has only one observation. The rearrangement joins TRBV7-8 to TRBJ2-7; 8 bases are shared with TRBD2. Germline V gene lookup returns CDR1 SGHVS and CDR2 FQNEAQ. CDR3 size: 16 residues. J gave up 6 bases and V 5 bases, and 15 bases lay outside the gene matches. The CDR3 region is CASSKGGIAGRGEQYF. Written as DNA, the CDR3 is TGTGCCAGCAGCAAAGGGGGAATAGCGGGAAGGGGCGAGCAGTACTTC.

The V call is TRBV27, the J call TRBJ2-7; 9 nucleotides line up with TRBD1. From germline, CDR1 is MNHEY and CDR2 SMNVEV (reference sequence). V was clipped by 7 bases and J by 6 bases; unmatched bases: 13. The CDR3 runs 15 residues. CDR3: CASNRMGGQGIEQYF. CDR3 nucleotides: TGTGCCAGCAACAGAATGGGGGGACAGGGCATCGAGCAGTACTTC.

The rearrangement links TRBV11-2 to TRBJ2-1, with 9 bases identical to TRBD2. Per the germline V gene, CDR1 is SGHAT and CDR2 is FQNNGV. The V segment lost 2 bases and the J segment 5 bases; nucleotides outside the gene matches: 7. The CDR3 covers 16 residues. CDR3 nucleotides: TGTGCCAGCAGCTTATCCCAGCGGGGGGCGCACAATGAGCAGTTCTTC. This gives the protein CASSLSQRGAHNEQFF.

J is TRBJ2-7 and V is TRBV6-1; 9 bases match TRBD1. CDR3 length: 15 amino acids. Germline CDR1 reads MNHNS; CDR2 reads SASEGT. Trimming at V came to 4 bases and at J to 4 bases, leaving 8 bases not matched to a gene. The CDR3 nucleotides are TGTGCCAGCAGTGGGGGACAGGGTTTAGTGTACGAGCAGTACTTC. Translating it yields CASSGGQGLVYEQYF.

The chain couples TRBV27 to TRBJ2-7, with 9 bases that match TRBD2. J was trimmed by 7 bases and V by 6 bases; bases with no gene match: 13. The CDR3 covers 15 residues. Germline assignment: CDR1 MNHEY and CDR2 SMNVEV (reference sequence). CDR3 nucleotides: TGTGCCAGCAGACCTAGGGGCGGGGGGGTGCGGGAGCAGTACTTC. Translation: CASRPRGGGVREQYF.